This entry features one T cell receptor (beta chain) sequence. Its antigen is unknown. The CDR3 contains 16 residues. CDR1 and CDR2 from the germline V gene are MNHEY and SVGAGI. Trimming took 1 base from V and 4 from J; bases not matched to a gene: 8. This entry belongs to a study of cytomegalovirus exposure and HLA in healthy donors. Primers included in the PCR were 60 Vbeta and 13 Jbeta primers. The table came from immunoSEQ multiplex PCR; TCRdb's copy has only in-frame clones and leaves some out. Here the sample spans fewer than 250,000 clones, 70% to 80% being singletons. Overall study results and limits: TCR beta V segments were, for the most part, productive about 87% or about 30% of the time in an earlier analysis. Information on immune exposure was restricted to one variable (CMV serostatus).

Sequencing was done on a sample of PBMCs. The receptor was derived from a woman in her twenties or thirties in good health and CMV-seropositive. The V gene is TRBV6-5, the J gene TRBJ1-1; 8 nucleotides match TRBD1. The CDR3 here is CASSYLGPGGGTEAFF. The DNA of the CDR3 is TGTGCCAGCAGTTACTTGGGGCCAGGGGGCGGCACTGAAGCTTTCTTT.